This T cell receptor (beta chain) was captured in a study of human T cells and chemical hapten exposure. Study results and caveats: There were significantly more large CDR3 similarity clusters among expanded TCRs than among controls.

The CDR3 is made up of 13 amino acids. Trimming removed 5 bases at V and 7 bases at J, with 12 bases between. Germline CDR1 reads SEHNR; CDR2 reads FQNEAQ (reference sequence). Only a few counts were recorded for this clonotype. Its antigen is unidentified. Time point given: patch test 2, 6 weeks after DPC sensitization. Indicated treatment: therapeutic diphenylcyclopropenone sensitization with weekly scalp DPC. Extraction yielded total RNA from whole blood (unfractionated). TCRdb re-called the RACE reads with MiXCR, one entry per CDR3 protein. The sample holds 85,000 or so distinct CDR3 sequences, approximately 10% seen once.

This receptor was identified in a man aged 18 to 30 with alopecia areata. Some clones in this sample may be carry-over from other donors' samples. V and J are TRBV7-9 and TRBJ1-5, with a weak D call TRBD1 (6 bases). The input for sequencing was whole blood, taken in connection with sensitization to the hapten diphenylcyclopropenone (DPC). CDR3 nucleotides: TGTGCCAGCAGCGCCTACAGGGAGCAGCCCCAGCATTTT. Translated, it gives CASSAYREQPQHF.